The 5 T cell receptor beta chains below were found in one sample sequenced in a study of T cells in Graves' hyperthyroidism and ophthalmopathy. TCR beta CDR3 regions were amplified from RNA transcripts. A set of HTBI primers served as the primers for a first-round RT-PCR of the TCR CDR3. TCRdb processed the multiplex PCR reads anew with MiXCR; each CDR3 protein has one entry. The sample records 690,000 or so distinct CDR3 sequences, roughly a sixth being singletons. The sequenced sample was blood. These receptors all come from a woman aged 45 to 65 with Graves' hyperthyroidism that later progressed to Graves' ophthalmopathy.

This clonotype was seen repeatedly, ten times or more. The chain has TRBV2 and TRBJ2-2; D not certain. V lost 4 bases and J lost 3, with 12 bases in between. Looked up from germline, CDR1 is SNHLY and CDR2 is FYNNEI. The CDR3 consists of 15 residues. This chain's CDR3 is CASSALRHDTGELFF. The DNA of the CDR3 is TGTGCCAGCAGTGCCCTACGACACGACACCGGGGAGCTGTTTTTT.

Ten or more counts support this clonotype. The chain links TRBV11-3 to TRBJ2-1, with D possibly TRBD2 on 5 matching bases. The germline V gene encodes CDR1 SGHNT and CDR2 YENEEA. Trimming removed 5 bases at V and 8 bases at J, with 22 bases between. The CDR3 is 16 amino acids. The chain's CDR3 is CASSPSQRIARDEQFF. The CDR3 nucleotides read TGTGCCAGCAGCCCGTCCCAGCGGATAGCTCGCGATGAGCAGTTCTTC.

V usage is TRBV7-9 and J usage is TRBJ2-3; 8 bases match TRBD2. This CDR3 has 14 residues. Looked up from germline, CDR1 is SEHNR and CDR2 is FQNEAQ (reference sequence). The V and J ends lost 1 base and 13 bases, in that order; junction bases with no gene match: 10. DNA of the CDR3: TGTGCCAGCAGCTTAGACGGGGGGGCAAACCAGAAGTATTTT. Translated: CASSLDGGANQKYF.

This clonotype was observed a handful of times. This chain uses TRBV19 with TRBJ2-1; D gene ambiguous. Germline lookup yields CDR1 LNHDA and CDR2 SQIVND (reference sequence). This CDR3 region has 13 residues. V was shortened by 7 bases and J by 2 bases, with 9 bases between the two germline ends. CDR3 coding DNA: TGTGCCAGTATGGGGTGGCCCTACAATGAGCAGTTCTTC. It translates to CASMGWPYNEQFF. The whole variable domain, filled in from reference TRBV19 and TRBJ2-1, reads DGGITQSPKYLFRKEGQNVTLSCEQNLNHDAMYWYRQDPGQGLRLIYYSQIVNDFQKGDIAEGYSVSREKKESFPLTVTSAQKNPTAFYLCASMGWPYNEQFFGPGTRLTVL.

There are a few counts of this clonotype. The chain combines TRBV7-9 with TRBJ2-2; either TRBD1 or TRBD2 may fit D (6 bases each). Trimming pared 1 base from V and 1 base from J, leaving 10 bases between. In germline, CDR1 is SEHNR, CDR2 FQNEAQ (reference sequence). This CDR3 contains 16 residues. CDR3 nucleotide sequence: TGTGCCAGCAGCTTAGACGGGGGCCGGAACACCGGGGAGCTGTTTTTT. It encodes CASSLDGGRNTGELFF. Full variable domain (outside the CDR3, taken from reference TRBV7-9 and TRBJ2-2): DTGVSQNPRHKITKRGQNVTFRCDPISEHNRLYWYRQTLGQGPEFLTYFQNEAQLEKSRLLSDRFSAERPKGSFSTLEIQRTEQGDSAMYLCASSLDGGRNTGELFFGEGSRLTVL.